The 11 T cell receptor beta chains listed next were all sequenced from one sample in a study of blood T cell repertoires in COVID-19. Some clones are missing from TCRdb's copy, which holds only in-frame ones; the method was immunoSEQ multiplex PCR. The sample lists more than 110,000 clones, 75% to 80% occurring once. Sample: PBMCs or T cells enriched from blood (not recorded which). The source of these receptors is a woman in her fifties or sixties who had recovered from COVID-19.

V is TRBV19 and J is TRBJ2-3, with D tentatively TRBD1 (5 bases). This CDR3 spans 13 amino acids. The germline CDR1 and CDR2 sequences are LNHDA and SQIVND (reference sequence). Trimming stripped 3 bases from V and 2 bases from J, with 6 bases between. CDR3 bases: TGTGCCAGTAGTATCAGGGACACAGATACGCAGTATTTT. Translated, it gives CASSIRDTDTQYF.

This chain links TRBV7-2 with TRBJ1-5, with 9 bases matching TRBD1. V was clipped by 5 bases and J by 2 bases; unmatched bases: 13. There are 18 residues in the CDR3. Germline CDR1 SGHTA, CDR2 FQGNSA. CDR3 in DNA: TGTGCCAGCAGCCCGCAGGACAGGGGTTACAGCGGCAATCAGCCCCAGCATTTT. This codes for CASSPQDRGYSGNQPQHF.

This clone showed up just once. The rearrangement uses TRBV19 and TRBJ2-6, with D possibly being TRBD1 (6 bases). The CDR3 runs to 19 residues. Between the trimmed V and J ends, which lost 4 bases and 2 bases, there was a span of 21 bases. Germline CDR1 and CDR2: LNHDA and SQIVND (reference sequence). This CDR3 is CASSTLQGTRAAGANVLTF. The DNA for the CDR3 is TGTGCCAGTAGTACACTACAGGGTACGAGGGCAGCTGGGGCCAACGTCCTGACTTTC.

The rearrangement joins TRBV30 to TRBJ2-5; 7 positions agree with TRBD2. The CDR3 runs 16 residues. After removal of 2 bases from V and 1 base from J, the junction contained 10 bases not matched to a gene. Germline assignment: CDR1 GTSNPN and CDR2 SVGIG (reference sequence). The CDR3 sequence is CAWSTSWTSRQETQYF. The DNA for the CDR3 is TGTGCCTGGAGTACCTCCTGGACTAGTCGCCAAGAGACCCAGTACTTC. The full variable domain, with the rest looked up from reference TRBV30 and TRBJ2-5, is SQTIHQWPATLVQPVGSPLSLECTVEGTSNPNLYWYRQAAGRGLQLLFYSVGIGQISSEVPQNLSASRPQDRQFILSSKKLLLSDSGFYLCAWSTSWTSRQETQYFGPGTRLLVL.

The chain carries TRBV6-5 and TRBJ1-5, with 7 bases lining up with TRBD1. Germline V gene sequence: CDR1 MNHEY, CDR2 SVGAGI. The CDR3 covers 14 residues. With 6 bases clipped from V and 4 bases from J, the junction kept 6 bases outside the gene matches. The DNA for the CDR3 is TGTGCCAGCAGGGGGGACAGCCCAAATCAGCCCCAGCATTTT. This gives the protein CASRGDSPNQPQHF.

The chain's CDR3 is CASSPTGTSYGYTF. The DNA for the CDR3 is TGCGCCAGCAGCCCTACAGGGACCTCCTATGGCTACACCTTC. V usage is TRBV5-1 and J usage is TRBJ1-2, with a weak D call TRBD1 (6 bases). Germline CDR1 is SGHRS and CDR2 is YFSETQ. The ends were cut back, 4 bases at V and 4 bases at J, with 14 bases in the middle. This CDR3 has 14 amino acids.

V is TRBV4-1 and J is TRBJ1-1, with D unclear. The CDR3 covers 14 residues. CDR1 is MGHRA and CDR2 is YSYEKL in the germline V gene. V lost 2 bases, J lost 5 bases, and 12 bases lay in between. In nucleotides, the CDR3 is TGCGCCAGCAGCCAAAGAGAGGGAAGGACTGAAGCTTTCTTT. Translating it yields CASSQREGRTEAFF.

The rearrangement joins TRBV4-2 to TRBJ1-2, with a weak D call TRBD1 (6 bases). CDR1 and CDR2 from the germline V gene are LGHNA and YNFKEQ. The V end lost 6 bases, the J end lost 4 bases, and 12 bases lay between the germline ends. This CDR3 has 13 amino acids. The chain's CDR3 is CASSTGTPYGYTF. CDR3 coding DNA: TGTGCCAGCAGTACCGGGACACCCTATGGCTACACCTTC.

The chain links TRBV7-9 to TRBJ2-3; a possible D gene is TRBD2 (6 bases). CDR1 and CDR2 from the germline V gene are SEHNR and FQNEAQ (reference sequence). The germline V and J ends were trimmed by 5 bases and 8 bases, with 8 bases remaining between them. This CDR3 spans 11 amino acids. CDR3 sequence (DNA): TGTGCCAGCAGCCCGGAGGGTACGCAGTATTTT. Amino acids: CASSPEGTQYF. The whole variable domain, remainder taken from reference TRBV7-9 and TRBJ2-3, is DTGVSQNPRHKITKRGQNVTFRCDPISEHNRLYWYRQTLGQGPEFLTYFQNEAQLEKSRLLSDRFSAERPKGSFSTLEIQRTEQGDSAMYLCASSPEGTQYFGPGTRLTVL.

The chain recombines TRBV9 with TRBJ1-2, with 7 bases identical to TRBD1. Germline assignment: CDR1 SGDLS and CDR2 YYNGEE. CDR3 length: 16 amino acids. Unmatched junction bases numbered 11, after V lost 4 bases and J lost 2 bases. The CDR3 DNA sequence: TGTGCCAGCAGCACAAATAGGGAGACAGGGAACTATGGCTACACCTTC. Translation gives CASSTNRETGNYGYTF.

The chain is built from TRBV18 and TRBJ2-1, with 13 bases that match TRBD2. Germline CDR1 is KGHSH and CDR2 is LQKENI. The junction had 6 bases not matched to a gene; V was cut back by 2 bases and J by 8 bases. The CDR3 is 16 amino acids. CDR3 bases: TGTGCCAGCTCACCAGCCAGGACTAGCGGGAGTCATGAGCAGTTCTTC. Translating it yields CASSPARTSGSHEQFF.